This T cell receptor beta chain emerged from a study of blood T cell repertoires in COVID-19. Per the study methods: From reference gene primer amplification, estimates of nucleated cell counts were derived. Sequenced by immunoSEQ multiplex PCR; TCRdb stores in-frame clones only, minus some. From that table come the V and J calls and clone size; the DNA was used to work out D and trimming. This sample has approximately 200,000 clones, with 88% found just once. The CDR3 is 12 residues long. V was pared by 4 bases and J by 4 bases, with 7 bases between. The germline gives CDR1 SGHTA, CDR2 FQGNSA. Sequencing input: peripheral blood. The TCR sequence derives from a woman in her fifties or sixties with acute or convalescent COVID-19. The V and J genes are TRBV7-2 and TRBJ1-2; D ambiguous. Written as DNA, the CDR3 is TGTGCCAGCAGCTCCGGTCTCTATGGCTACACCTTC. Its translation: CASSSGLYGYTF. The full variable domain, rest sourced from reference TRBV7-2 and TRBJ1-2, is GAGVSQSPSNKVTEKGKDVELRCDPISGHTALYWYRQSLGQGLEFLIYFQGNSAPDKSGLPSDRFSAERTGGSVSTLTIQRTQQEDSAVYLCASSSGLYGYTFGSGTRLTVV.